These 24 T cell receptor beta chains were all obtained from the same sample, sequenced in a study of PD-1 blockade in classical Hodgkin lymphoma. Time point: cycle 4 day 1 (C4D1), after about 6 weeks of nivolumab. Relapses following autologous stem cell transplantation were seen in all patients, with brentuximab vedotin exposure varying. Data came from immunoSEQ multiplex PCR; TCRdb stores just in-frame clones and leaves some out. This repertoire shows 28,000 or so clones, 80% found once; its top ten account for about 17%. The sample in question was peripheral blood mononuclear cells (PBMCs), obtained before the fourth cycle of nivolumab. These receptors were taken from a human donor with classical Hodgkin lymphoma.

V usage is TRBV18 and J usage is TRBJ2-5; TRBD1 aligns across 7 bases. The germline gives CDR1 KGHSH, CDR2 LQKENI. The J segment lost 4 bases and the V segment lost 3 bases, leaving 8 bases of the junction unmatched. The CDR3 consists of 15 residues. The DNA for the CDR3 is TGTGCCAGCTCACCTAAGGTGGGGGACAGAGAGACCCAGTACTTC. Translation gives CASSPKVGDRETQYF.

The rearrangement uses TRBV5-4 and TRBJ2-7, with 12 bases aligning to TRBD2. Trimming took 4 bases from V and 6 from J; bases not matched to a gene: 5. There are 14 residues in the CDR3. Germline V CDR1 and CDR2: SGHNT, YYREEE (reference sequence). The CDR3 spells CASSPTSGSSEQYF. CDR3 bases: TGTGCCAGCAGCCCGACTAGCGGGAGCTCCGAGCAGTACTTC.

This chain links TRBV7-2 with TRBJ2-1; D gene ambiguous. Per germline, CDR1 SGHTA and CDR2 FQGNSA. V was pared by 1 base and J by 7 bases, with 11 bases between. The CDR3 runs to 14 residues. CDR3 sequence reads: CASSLVGFINEQFF. CDR3 nucleotide sequence: TGTGCCAGCAGCTTAGTGGGGTTCATAAATGAGCAGTTCTTC. Full variable domain (outside the CDR3, taken from reference TRBV7-2 and TRBJ2-1): GAGVSQSPSNKVTEKGKDVELRCDPISGHTALYWYRQSLGQGLEFLIYFQGNSAPDKSGLPSDRFSAERTGGSVSTLTIQRTQQEDSAVYLCASSLVGFINEQFFGPGTRLTVL.

The sample holds one count of this clone. The genes are TRBV6-1 and TRBJ2-5; weak D call: TRBD2 (5 bases). Germline CDR1 reads MNHNS; CDR2 reads SASEGT. V gave up 8 bases and J gave up 2 bases, with 12 bases separating them. There are 13 residues in the CDR3. The CDR3 spells CASARGYQETQYF. DNA of the CDR3: TGTGCCAGCGCACGCGGGTATCAAGAGACCCAGTACTTC.

The CDR3 region is CASSFPFTDTQYF. For the CDR3, the DNA is TGTGCCAGCAGCTTCCCCTTCACAGATACGCAGTATTTT. The chain uses TRBV5-4 and TRBJ2-3, with no clear D. The germline V and J ends were trimmed by 2 bases and 2 bases, with 6 bases remaining between them. CDR1 is SGHNT, CDR2 YYREEE, per germline (reference sequence). The CDR3 has 13 amino acids.

In this sample, this clone turned up a few times. V is TRBV18 and J is TRBJ2-3; D may be TRBD1 (5 bases). CDR3 length equals 15 residues. The V gene's germline CDR1 is KGHSH and CDR2 LQKENI. Trimming took off 3 bases at V and 2 bases at J, with 12 bases between the two ends. The CDR3 bases are TGTGCCAGCTCACCGACAGCCTTATCCACAGATACGCAGTATTTT. It yields the protein CASSPTALSTDTQYF.

The chain uses TRBV19 and TRBJ1-2, with D possibly TRBD1 on 6 matching bases. The germline gives CDR1 LNHDA, CDR2 SQIVND (reference sequence). V lost 6 bases and J 0 bases, leaving 14 bases between the germline ends. The CDR3 runs 15 residues. CDR3 bases: TGTGCCAGTAGGAGGACGGGGGCCTCTAACTATGGCTACACCTTC. As protein: CASRRTGASNYGYTF.

V gene TRBV19 combines with J gene TRBJ2-7; 11 nucleotides line up with TRBD1. The CDR3 spans 16 residues. The trim removed 0 bases at V and 1 base at J, leaving 2 bases unmatched. CDR1 and CDR2 from the germline V gene are LNHDA and SQIVND (reference sequence). CDR3 DNA: TGTGCCAGTAGTATAGATGGACAGGGGGCTTCCTACGAGCAGTACTTC. Translation gives CASSIDGQGASYEQYF.

This chain uses TRBV7-2 with TRBJ1-2; D is uncertain. CDR1 and CDR2 from the germline V gene are SGHTA and FQGNSA. V was trimmed by 3 bases and J by 4 bases, leaving 9 bases between them. The CDR3 sequence is 13 residues long. Here the CDR3 reads CASSFGRSYGYTF. CDR3 coding DNA: TGTGCCAGCAGCTTTGGCCGGTCCTATGGCTACACCTTC.

The chain couples TRBV7-2 to TRBJ2-7; D is possibly TRBD2 (7 bases). Trimming pared 5 bases from V and 5 bases from J, leaving 22 bases between. Germline lookup yields CDR1 SGHTA and CDR2 FQGNSA. This CDR3 contains 16 residues. The CDR3 DNA is TGTGCCAGCAGCCCCAAACAGGGCCTCGGGAGGAACGAGCAGTACTTC. Translating it yields CASSPKQGLGRNEQYF.

The rearrangement joins TRBV29-1 to TRBJ1-4; D gene ambiguous. V lost 7 bases, J lost 0 bases, and 12 bases lay in between. The CDR3 has 14 residues. Per germline, CDR1 SQVTM and CDR2 ANQGSEA. CDR3 sequence: CSARGWTTNEKLFF. CDR3 sequence (DNA): TGCAGCGCCCGAGGTTGGACAACTAATGAAAAACTGTTTTTT. Complete variable domain (other parts from reference TRBV29-1 and TRBJ1-4): SAVISQKPSRDICQRGTSLTIQCQVDSQVTMMFWYRQQPGQSLTLIATANQGSEATYESGFVIDKFPISRPNLTFSTLTVSNMSPEDSSIYLCSARGWTTNEKLFFGSGTQLSVL.

The rearrangement links TRBV29-1 to TRBJ2-3, with D possibly being TRBD1 or TRBD2 (5 bases each). The CDR3 covers 13 residues. V was clipped by 2 bases and J by 1 base, with 7 bases between them. Germline values: CDR1 SQVTM, CDR2 ANQGSEA. CDR3 amino acids: CSVEQGGTDTQYF. Written as DNA, the CDR3 is TGCAGCGTTGAACAGGGAGGCACAGATACGCAGTATTTT.

V is TRBV6-4 and J is TRBJ2-1, with 10 bases aligning to TRBD2. After removal of 4 bases from V and 7 bases from J, the junction contained 7 bases not matched to a gene. The CDR3 consists of 15 residues. Germline values: CDR1 MRHNA, CDR2 SNTAGT. The CDR3 DNA reads TGTGCCAGCAGTGTCCTAGCGGGAGAGGGGAATGAGCAGTTCTTC. It yields the protein CASSVLAGEGNEQFF.

This clone is medium-sized (0.01 to 0.1%) in the sample. J is TRBJ1-2 and V is TRBV6-1, with a weak D call TRBD1 (5 bases). This CDR3 contains 13 residues. Germline lookup yields CDR1 MNHNS and CDR2 SASEGT. With 8 bases removed from V and 4 bases from J, the gap between germline ends came to 14 bases. The CDR3 nucleotides read TGTGCCAGCGAGTCTAGGGGAGTCTATGGCTACACCTTC. As protein: CASESRGVYGYTF.

The chain joins TRBV10-3 to TRBJ2-2; maybe TRBD2 (6 bases). The length of the CDR3 is 15 residues. V lost 4 bases, J lost 1 base, and 10 bases lay in between. Per the germline V gene, CDR1 is ENHRY and CDR2 is SYGVKD. CDR3 protein: CAISGGTVNTGELFF. In DNA form, the CDR3 reads TGTGCCATCAGTGGGGGGACTGTGAACACCGGGGAGCTGTTTTTT.

This clone was picked up a small number of times. This chain connects TRBV29-1 to TRBJ1-2; TRBD1 matches at 7 bases. CDR1 and CDR2 from the germline V gene are SQVTM and ANQGSEA. V shed 7 bases, J shed 8 bases, and the junction held 7 bases outside the gene matches. This CDR3 has 11 residues. This CDR3 is CSAVARGGYTF. CDR3 nucleotide sequence: TGCAGCGCAGTGGCCAGGGGGGGCTACACCTTC.

The chain joins TRBV6-1 to TRBJ2-7; D is unclear. The CDR3 covers 11 residues. The V gene lost 6 bases and the J gene lost 3 bases, with 6 bases spanning the gap. CDR1 is MNHNS, CDR2 SASEGT, per germline. In DNA, the CDR3 is TGTGCCAGCAGAGCACTCTACGAGCAGTACTTC. Protein: CASRALYEQYF.

The V and J genes are TRBV27 and TRBJ1-1, with 8 bases identical to TRBD1. The CDR3 consists of 15 residues. The germline CDR1 and CDR2 sequences are MNHEY and SMNVEV (reference sequence). J lost 2 bases, V lost 6 bases, and 8 bases had no gene match. The DNA of the CDR3 is TGTGCCAGCAGACCGATGACAGGGGCCAACACTGAAGCTTTCTTT. Translated, it gives CASRPMTGANTEAFF.

This clone was recorded once. The chain is built from TRBV28 and TRBJ1-1; D is possibly TRBD1 (5 bases). The V gene's germline CDR1 is MDHEN and CDR2 SYDVKM. The V gene lost 1 base and the J gene lost 3 bases, with 12 bases spanning the gap. The CDR3 is made up of 15 amino acids. Here the CDR3 reads CASSLSGYEDTEAFF. As DNA, the CDR3 is TGTGCCAGCAGTTTATCAGGGTATGAGGACACTGAAGCTTTCTTT.

The rearrangement joins TRBV5-1 to TRBJ1-1; D gene ambiguous. This CDR3 contains 14 residues. The germline V and J ends were trimmed by 1 base and 4 bases, with 11 bases remaining between them. Germline CDR1 reads SGHRS; CDR2 reads YFSETQ. CDR3 coding DNA: TGCGCCAGCAGCTTGCAGGCCGGACTCACTGAAGCTTTCTTT. This encodes CASSLQAGLTEAFF.

The chain uses TRBV6-4 and TRBJ2-1, with 11 bases that match TRBD2. The CDR3 consists of 15 residues. Germline V gene lookup returns CDR1 MRHNA and CDR2 SNTAGT. V lost 6 bases, J lost 5 bases, and 6 bases stayed unmatched. CDR3 coding DNA: TGTGCCAGCAGCGCCGCGGGACTAGCGGACAATGAGCAGTTCTTC. This sequence encodes CASSAAGLADNEQFF.

This clone showed up just a few times. The V call is TRBV28, the J call TRBJ2-5, with 16 bases lining up with TRBD2. This CDR3 comprises 18 residues. Germline V CDR1 and CDR2: MDHEN, SYDVKM. The trim removed 4 bases at V and 5 bases at J, leaving 10 bases unmatched. The CDR3 sequence: CASSSGTSGRASSETQYF. DNA of the CDR3: TGTGCCAGCAGTTCCGGGACTAGCGGGAGGGCCTCGTCGGAGACCCAGTACTTC.

The CDR3 reads CASSLDQLGQGASGYTF. The CDR3 nucleotides are TGTGCCAGCAGCTTAGATCAACTGGGACAGGGGGCAAGTGGCTACACCTTC. The chain recombines TRBV11-2 with TRBJ1-2, with TRBD1 identical over 12 bases. The J segment lost 7 bases and the V segment lost 0 bases, leaving 9 bases of the junction unmatched. The CDR3 runs 17 residues. From germline, CDR1 is SGHAT and CDR2 FQNNGV.

This clone was counted a single time. The chain recombines TRBV6-1 with TRBJ2-7, with D unresolved. The CDR3 length is 13 residues. Germline values: CDR1 MNHNS, CDR2 SASEGT. V dropped 4 bases and J dropped 0 bases, with 7 bases sitting between them. DNA for the CDR3: TGTGCCAGCAGTGCGTCGTACTCCTACGAGCAGTACTTC. The encoded protein is CASSASYSYEQYF.